Following are 22 T cell receptor beta chains from one sample sequenced in a study of shared clonotypes between healthy human individuals. Only in-frame clones appear in the TCRdb table, and some are missing; sequencing was by immunoSEQ multiplex PCR. The table shows about 1 million clones, with 75% to 80% occurring only once. Input material: memory CD4+ T cells from PBMCs. This sample's subset: CD45RA-negative fraction. These receptors came from a man between 18 and 35 years old in good health. Some clones in this sample may be carry-over from other donors' samples.

This chain connects TRBV19 to TRBJ1-2, with D possibly being TRBD1 (6 bases). CDR3 length: 13 amino acids. From germline, CDR1 is LNHDA and CDR2 SQIVND (reference sequence). The V end lost 7 bases, the J end lost 3 bases, and 12 bases lay between the germline ends. CDR3 amino acids: CASTAGQYYGYTF. CDR3 DNA sequence: TGTGCCAGTACCGCGGGACAATACTATGGCTACACCTTC.

The chain links TRBV11-2 to TRBJ2-3; D gene ambiguous. The V gene lost 8 bases and the J gene lost 2 bases, with 8 bases spanning the gap. Germline loops: CDR1 SGHAT, CDR2 FQNNGV. This CDR3 comprises 12 residues. The CDR3 region is CASSKDTDTQYF. CDR3 DNA sequence: TGTGCCAGCTCCAAAGACACAGATACGCAGTATTTT. Together with reference TRBV11-2 and TRBJ2-3, the CDR3 gives the full variable domain: EAGVAQSPRYKIIEKRQSVAFWCNPISGHATLYWYQQILGQGPKLLIQFQNNGVVDDSQLPKDRFSAERLKGVDSTLKIQPAKLEDSAVYLCASSKDTDTQYFGPGTRLTVL.

As for this clone: The junction and the germline gene differ at one end; a read error may be behind it. The chain combines TRBV19 with TRBJ1-2, with D unresolved. Germline V gene sequence: CDR1 LNHDA, CDR2 SQIVND (reference sequence). This CDR3 is built from 16 residues. The CDR3 coding sequence is TGTGCCAGTAGTATCCTCCCCGGGCCGGCGGGTCGGATTCGGGGCTTC. It translates to CASSILPGPAGRIRGF.

The CDR3 spells CASSRPSGSEDEQFF. DNA for the CDR3: TGCGCCAGCAGTCGACCTAGCGGGAGCGAGGATGAGCAGTTCTTC. The gene calls are TRBV5-1 and TRBJ2-1; 10 nucleotides match TRBD2. CDR1 and CDR2 (germline): SGHRS, YFSETQ. The CDR3 runs 15 residues. Germline trimming cut 5 bases from V and 8 bases from J; bases unmatched to any gene: 10. Filled out from reference TRBV5-1 and TRBJ2-1, the complete variable domain reads KAGVTQTPRYLIKTRGQQVTLSCSPISGHRSVSWYQQTPGQGLQFLFEYFSETQRNKGNFPGRFSGRQFSNSRSEMNVSTLELGDSALYLCASSRPSGSEDEQFFGPGTRLTVL.

The table lists this clone with a few counts. The chain links TRBV5-1 to TRBJ1-1; 7 bases align to TRBD1. There are 15 residues in the CDR3. The germline V gene has CDR1 SGHRS and CDR2 YFSETQ. The junction had 10 bases not matched to a gene; V was cut back by 4 bases and J by 4 bases. CDR3 nucleotides: TGCGCCAGCAGCACTCACAGGGGTCTTGGCACTGAAGCTTTCTTT. Protein product: CASSTHRGLGTEAFF.

The V gene is TRBV2, the J gene TRBJ2-3; the D gene is possibly TRBD1 (5 bases). Germline V gene lookup returns CDR1 SNHLY and CDR2 FYNNEI. V lost 3 bases, J lost 2 bases, and 9 bases lay in between. The CDR3 has 14 residues. The CDR3 DNA follows: TGTGCCAGCAGTGATAACAGGATCACAGATACGCAGTATTTT. It specifies CASSDNRITDTQYF.

The rearrangement joins TRBV9 to TRBJ1-2, with D hard to call. This CDR3 contains 14 residues. Germline V gene data show CDR1 as SGDLS and CDR2 as YYNGEE. The ends were cut back, 3 bases at V and 3 bases at J, with 12 bases in the middle. Here the CDR3 reads CASSASGQHYGYTF. The CDR3 nucleotides are TGTGCCAGCAGCGCCTCCGGGCAGCACTATGGCTACACCTTC.

The chain employs TRBV11-1 and TRBJ2-3; TRBD1 might be the D (5 bases). The germline V gene has CDR1 SGHAT and CDR2 FQDESV (reference sequence). CDR3 length equals 12 residues. V was cut by 5 bases and J by 4 bases, with 7 bases left in between. The CDR3 loop reads CASSPQADTQYF. The CDR3 DNA follows: TGTGCCAGCAGCCCACAGGCAGATACGCAGTATTTT.

This chain uses TRBV28 with TRBJ1-4; no definite D call. CDR1 is MDHEN and CDR2 is SYDVKM in the germline V gene. The CDR3 spans 12 residues. V lost 5 bases and J lost 8, with 9 bases in between. CDR3 DNA sequence: TGTGCCAGCAGTCGCGAACGGGAAAAACTGTTTTTT. It specifies CASSREREKLFF.

There are a few counts of this clone. Other DNA variants within this sample encode the same CDR3. The rearrangement joins TRBV6-5 to TRBJ1-1; D gene unclear. This CDR3 has 12 amino acids. V was cut by 9 bases and J by 0 bases, with 8 bases left in between. Germline values: CDR1 MNHEY, CDR2 SVGAGI. This CDR3 is CASRALNTEAFF. CDR3 coding DNA: TGTGCCAGTAGGGCCTTGAACACTGAAGCTTTCTTT.

V is TRBV20-1 and J is TRBJ2-5, with D perhaps TRBD1 (5 bases). The CDR3 extends over 11 amino acids. The V gene's germline CDR1 is DFQATT and CDR2 SNEGSKA (reference sequence). Trimming removed 6 bases at V and 3 bases at J, with 8 bases between. The CDR3 sequence: CSAKGKETQYF. DNA for the CDR3: TGCAGTGCAAAGGGGAAAGAGACCCAGTACTTC.

This chain connects TRBV30 to TRBJ1-1; D may be TRBD1 (6 bases). Trimming left V 0 bases short and J 2 bases short, with 16 bases between. Germline CDR1 GTSNPN, CDR2 SVGIG (reference sequence). The CDR3 spans 16 residues. The CDR3 DNA reads as TGTGCCTGGAGTGTATGGGGGGCGAGCCGAAACACTGAAGCTTTCTTT. Translating it yields CAWSVWGASRNTEAFF.

V usage is TRBV11-2 and J usage is TRBJ2-5; D may be TRBD1 (6 bases). V dropped 0 bases and J dropped 1 base, with 12 bases sitting between them. There are 16 residues in the CDR3. CDR1 and CDR2 (germline): SGHAT, FQNNGV. The CDR3 reads CASSLDLTTGQETQYF. CDR3 nucleotide sequence: TGTGCCAGCAGCTTAGACCTTACGACAGGCCAAGAGACCCAGTACTTC.

J is TRBJ1-6 and V is TRBV7-3, with D possibly matching TRBD1 (5 bases). Germline assignment: CDR1 SGHTA and CDR2 FQGTGA. The CDR3 covers 14 residues. Deletions cut 3 bases from V and 7 bases from J, with 10 bases between. In nucleotides, the CDR3 is TGTGCCAGCAGCTTCGGGACCGAGAATTCACCCCTCCACTTT. Residues: CASSFGTENSPLHF.

This chain connects TRBV7-6 to TRBJ1-3; no definite D call. Germline V gene lookup returns CDR1 SGHVS and CDR2 FNYEAQ. This CDR3 has 17 amino acids. V lost 2 bases and J 0 bases, leaving 14 bases between the germline ends. The CDR3 sequence is CASSLSPPQSSGNTIYF. CDR3 DNA: TGTGCCAGCAGCTTATCACCCCCACAGAGCTCTGGAAACACCATATATTTT. Together with reference TRBV7-6 and TRBJ1-3, the CDR3 gives the full variable domain: GAGVSQSPRYKVTKRGQDVALRCDPISGHVSLYWYRQALGQGPEFLTYFNYEAQQDKSGLPNDRFSAERPEGSISTLTIQRTEQRDSAMYRCASSLSPPQSSGNTIYFGEGSWLTVV.

The sample holds a few counts of this clone. The V gene is TRBV28, the J gene TRBJ1-2; no reliable D call. Trimming cost V 10 bases and J 3 bases, with 9 bases left between them. From germline, CDR1 is MDHEN and CDR2 SYDVKM. This CDR3 spans 11 amino acids. Here the CDR3 DNA reads TGTGCCATCAAACTGTACTATGGCTACACCTTC. This translates into CAIKLYYGYTF.

The chain employs TRBV5-6 and TRBJ2-2; no clear D gene. CDR3 length: 15 amino acids. Trimming removed 0 bases from V and 0 bases from J, with 6 bases in between. The germline V gene has CDR1 SGHDT and CDR2 YYEEEE. Here the CDR3 DNA reads TGTGCCAGCAGCTTGGGGCTTGCGAACACCGGGGAGCTGTTTTTT. This translates into CASSLGLANTGELFF.

The genes are TRBV21-1 and TRBJ1-6. TRBV21-1 is classified as a pseudogene. This CDR3 has 14 residues. As DNA, the CDR3 is TGTGCCAGCAGCAATAGCGATCATTATTCACCCCTCCACTTT. It specifies CASSNSDHYSPLHF.

This clone was observed many times. The sample contains more than one DNA sequence encoding this CDR3. This chain joins TRBV27 and TRBJ1-2; the match to TRBD1 covers 7 bases. V shed 5 bases, J shed 8 bases, and the junction held 5 bases outside the gene matches. Germline V gene sequence: CDR1 MNHEY, CDR2 SMNVEV (reference sequence). This CDR3 spans 12 amino acids. In nucleotides, the CDR3 is TGTGCCAGCAGTCCTTCAGGGGGGGGCTACACCTTC. It codes for CASSPSGGGYTF.

This clone was found once. The chain joins TRBV5-5 to TRBJ2-7, with D possibly being TRBD1 (5 bases). The ends were cut back, 5 bases at V and 4 bases at J, with 19 bases in the middle. This CDR3 spans 15 amino acids. Germline CDR1 reads SGHKS; CDR2 reads YYEKEE (reference sequence). Here the CDR3 reads CASRFASRAEYEQYF. CDR3 DNA sequence: TGTGCCAGCAGATTCGCGTCCAGGGCCGAATACGAGCAGTACTTC.

The chain recombines TRBV18 with TRBJ2-3; D unclear. The CDR3 is 13 amino acids. CDR1 and CDR2 (germline): KGHSH, LQKENI. Trimming removed 3 bases at V and 1 base at J, with 5 bases between. CDR3 DNA sequence: TGTGCCAGCTCACCCAAGGGCACAGATACGCAGTATTTT. Translated, it gives CASSPKGTDTQYF.

The chain combines TRBV11-2 with TRBJ2-3, with unresolved D. The CDR3 has 12 residues. Germline V lookup: CDR1 SGHAT, CDR2 FQNNGV. V was pared by 3 bases and J by 6 bases, with 7 bases between. The DNA for the CDR3 is TGTGCCAGCAGCTTTGGGTCGGATACGCAGTATTTT. Translated, it gives CASSFGSDTQYF.